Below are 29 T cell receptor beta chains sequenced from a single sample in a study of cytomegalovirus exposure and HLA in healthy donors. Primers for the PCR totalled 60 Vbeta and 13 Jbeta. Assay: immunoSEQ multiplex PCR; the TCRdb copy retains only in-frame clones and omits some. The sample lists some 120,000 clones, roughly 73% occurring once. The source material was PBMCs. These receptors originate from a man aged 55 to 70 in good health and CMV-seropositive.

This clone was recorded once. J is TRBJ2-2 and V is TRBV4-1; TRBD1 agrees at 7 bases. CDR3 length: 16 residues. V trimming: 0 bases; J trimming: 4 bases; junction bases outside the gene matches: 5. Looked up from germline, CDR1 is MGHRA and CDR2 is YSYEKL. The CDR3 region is CASSQDFRGFTGELFF. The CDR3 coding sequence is TGCGCCAGCAGCCAAGATTTCAGGGGGTTCACCGGGGAGCTGTTTTTT.

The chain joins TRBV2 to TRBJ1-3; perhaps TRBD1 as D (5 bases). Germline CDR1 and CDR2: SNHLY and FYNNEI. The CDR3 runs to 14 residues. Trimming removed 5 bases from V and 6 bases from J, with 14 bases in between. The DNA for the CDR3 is TGTGCCAGCAGTATATCCAGGGTGGAAAACACCATATATTTT. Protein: CASSISRVENTIYF.

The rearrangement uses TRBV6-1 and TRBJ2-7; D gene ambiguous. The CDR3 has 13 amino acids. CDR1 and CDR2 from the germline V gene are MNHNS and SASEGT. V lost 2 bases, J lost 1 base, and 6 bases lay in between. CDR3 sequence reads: CASSELSSYEQYF. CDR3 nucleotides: TGTGCCAGCAGTGAACTCAGTTCCTACGAGCAGTACTTC.

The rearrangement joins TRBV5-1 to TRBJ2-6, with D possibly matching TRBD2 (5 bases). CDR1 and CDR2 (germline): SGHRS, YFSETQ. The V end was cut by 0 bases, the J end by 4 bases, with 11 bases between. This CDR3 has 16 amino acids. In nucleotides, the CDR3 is TGCGCCAGCAGCTTGGTATCGGGGATAGGGGCCAACGTCCTGACTTTC. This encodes CASSLVSGIGANVLTF.

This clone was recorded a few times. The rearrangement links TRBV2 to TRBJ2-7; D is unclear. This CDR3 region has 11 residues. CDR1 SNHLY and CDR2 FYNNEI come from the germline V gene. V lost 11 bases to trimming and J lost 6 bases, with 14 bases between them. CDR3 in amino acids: CAGSRWAEQYF. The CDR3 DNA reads TGTGCCGGTTCAAGGTGGGCCGAGCAGTACTTC.

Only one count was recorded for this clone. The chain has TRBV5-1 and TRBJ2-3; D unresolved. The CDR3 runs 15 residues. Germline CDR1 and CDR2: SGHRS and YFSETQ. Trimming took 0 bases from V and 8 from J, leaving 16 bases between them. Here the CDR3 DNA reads TGCGCCAGCAGCTTGGGCGATGCGAGGCATGTTACGCAGTATTTT. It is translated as CASSLGDARHVTQYF.

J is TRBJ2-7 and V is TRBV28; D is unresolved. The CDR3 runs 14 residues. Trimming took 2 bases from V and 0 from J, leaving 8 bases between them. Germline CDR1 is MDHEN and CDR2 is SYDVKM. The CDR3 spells CASSLNPSSYEQYF. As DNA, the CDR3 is TGTGCCAGCAGTTTAAATCCTAGCTCCTACGAGCAGTACTTC.

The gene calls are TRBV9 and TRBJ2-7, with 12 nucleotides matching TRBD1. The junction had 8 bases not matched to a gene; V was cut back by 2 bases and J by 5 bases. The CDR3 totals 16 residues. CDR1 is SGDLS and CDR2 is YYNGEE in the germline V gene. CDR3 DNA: TGTGCCAGCAGCGTGGGGACAGGGGGCCTTTTCAACGAGCAGTACTTC. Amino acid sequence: CASSVGTGGLFNEQYF.

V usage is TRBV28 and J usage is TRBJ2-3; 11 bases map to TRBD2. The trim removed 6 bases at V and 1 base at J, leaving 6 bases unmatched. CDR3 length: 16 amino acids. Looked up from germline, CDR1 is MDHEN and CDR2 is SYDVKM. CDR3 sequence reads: CASSPHSGGGTDTQYF. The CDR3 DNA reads TGTGCCAGCAGCCCTCATAGCGGGGGGGGCACAGATACGCAGTATTTT.

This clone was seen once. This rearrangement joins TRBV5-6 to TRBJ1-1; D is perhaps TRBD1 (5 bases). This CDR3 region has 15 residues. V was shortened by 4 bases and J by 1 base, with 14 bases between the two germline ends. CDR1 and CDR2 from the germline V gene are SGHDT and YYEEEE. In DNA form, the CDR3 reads TGTGCCAGCAGCCCGGATGTACAGGCGAACACTGAAGCTTTCTTT. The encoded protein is CASSPDVQANTEAFF.

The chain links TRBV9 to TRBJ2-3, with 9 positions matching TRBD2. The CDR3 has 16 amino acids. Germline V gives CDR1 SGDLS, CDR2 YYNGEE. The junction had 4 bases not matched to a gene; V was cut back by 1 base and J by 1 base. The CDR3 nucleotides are TGTGCCAGCAGCGTATGGGCTAGCGGGGGCACAGATACGCAGTATTTT. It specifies CASSVWASGGTDTQYF.

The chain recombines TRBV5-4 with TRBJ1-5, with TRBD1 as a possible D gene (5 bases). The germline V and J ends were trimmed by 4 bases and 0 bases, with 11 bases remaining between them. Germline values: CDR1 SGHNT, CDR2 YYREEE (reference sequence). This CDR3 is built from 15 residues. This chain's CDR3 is CASSDRPYSNQPQHF. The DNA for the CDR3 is TGTGCCAGCAGCGACAGACCCTATAGCAATCAGCCCCAGCATTTT.

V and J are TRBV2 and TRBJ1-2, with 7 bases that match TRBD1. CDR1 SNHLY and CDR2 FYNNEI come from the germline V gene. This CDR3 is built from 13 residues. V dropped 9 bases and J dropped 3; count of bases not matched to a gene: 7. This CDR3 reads CASQGDLDYGYTF. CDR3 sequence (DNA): TGTGCCAGTCAGGGGGATCTGGACTATGGCTACACCTTC.

The CDR3 loop is CASSLVTGKDTQYF. Here the CDR3 DNA reads TGCGCCAGCAGCTTGGTTACGGGTAAAGATACGCAGTATTTT. This sequence joins TRBV5-1 and TRBJ2-3; D remains ambiguous. V was cut by 0 bases and J by 5 bases, with 10 bases left in between. CDR3 length: 14 amino acids. Germline CDR1 and CDR2: SGHRS and YFSETQ.

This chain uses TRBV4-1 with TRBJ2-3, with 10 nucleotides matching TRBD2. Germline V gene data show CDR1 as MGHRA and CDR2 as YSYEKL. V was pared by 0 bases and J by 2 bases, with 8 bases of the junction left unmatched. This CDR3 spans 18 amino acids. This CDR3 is CASSQDLAGGSNTDTQYF. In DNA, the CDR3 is TGCGCCAGCAGCCAAGATTTAGCGGGGGGTTCAAACACAGATACGCAGTATTTT.

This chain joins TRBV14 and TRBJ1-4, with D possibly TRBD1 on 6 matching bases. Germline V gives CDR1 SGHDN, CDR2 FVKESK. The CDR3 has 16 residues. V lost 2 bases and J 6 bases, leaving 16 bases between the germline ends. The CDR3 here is CASSQLDGGAHEKLFF. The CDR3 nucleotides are TGTGCCAGCAGCCAACTCGACGGGGGGGCCCATGAAAAACTGTTTTTT.

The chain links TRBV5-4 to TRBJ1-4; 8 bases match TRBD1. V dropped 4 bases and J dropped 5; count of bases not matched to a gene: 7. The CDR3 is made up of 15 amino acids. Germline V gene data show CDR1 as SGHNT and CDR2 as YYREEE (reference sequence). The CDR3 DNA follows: TGTGCCAGCAGCCAACAGGGGGGGTCGAATGAAAAACTGTTTTTT. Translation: CASSQQGGSNEKLFF.

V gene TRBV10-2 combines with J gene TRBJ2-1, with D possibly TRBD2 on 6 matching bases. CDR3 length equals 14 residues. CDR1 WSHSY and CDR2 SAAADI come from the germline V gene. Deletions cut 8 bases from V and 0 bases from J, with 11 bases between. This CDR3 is CASLKGLSYNEQFF. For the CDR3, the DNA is TGCGCCAGCCTGAAGGGACTCTCCTACAATGAGCAGTTCTTC.

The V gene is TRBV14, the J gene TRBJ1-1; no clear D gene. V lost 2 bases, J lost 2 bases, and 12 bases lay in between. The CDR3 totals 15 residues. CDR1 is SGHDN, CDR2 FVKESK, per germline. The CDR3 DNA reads TGTGCCAGCAGCCAACCCGAGGGTGTAAACACTGAAGCTTTCTTT. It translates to CASSQPEGVNTEAFF.

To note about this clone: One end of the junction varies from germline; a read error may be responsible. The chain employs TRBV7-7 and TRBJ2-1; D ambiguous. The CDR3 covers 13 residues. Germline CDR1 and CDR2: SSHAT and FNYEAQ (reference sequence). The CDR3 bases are TGTGCTAGCAGCCCTTTAAACCACATCGAGCAGTTCTTC. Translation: CASSPLNHIEQFF.

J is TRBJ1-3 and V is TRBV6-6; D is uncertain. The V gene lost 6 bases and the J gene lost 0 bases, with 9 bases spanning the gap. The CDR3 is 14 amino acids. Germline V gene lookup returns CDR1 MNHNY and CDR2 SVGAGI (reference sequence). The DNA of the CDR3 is TGTGCCAGCAGCTCCCGGTCCTCTGGAAACACCATATATTTT. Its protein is CASSSRSSGNTIYF.

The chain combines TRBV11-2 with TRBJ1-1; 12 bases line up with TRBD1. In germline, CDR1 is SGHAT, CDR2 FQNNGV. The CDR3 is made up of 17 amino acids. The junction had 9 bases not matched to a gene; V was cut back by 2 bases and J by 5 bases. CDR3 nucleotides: TGTGCCAGCAGCTTACACCGGGACAGGGGGCGAATAACTGAAGCTTTCTTT. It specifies CASSLHRDRGRITEAFF.

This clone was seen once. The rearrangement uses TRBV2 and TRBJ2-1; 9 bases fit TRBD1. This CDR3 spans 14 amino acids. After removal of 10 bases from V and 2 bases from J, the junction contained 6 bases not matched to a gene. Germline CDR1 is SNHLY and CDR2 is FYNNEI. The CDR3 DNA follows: TGTGCCATCCGGGACAGGGCCACCTACAATGAGCAGTTCTTC. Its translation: CAIRDRATYNEQFF. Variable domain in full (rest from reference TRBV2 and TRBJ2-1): EPEVTQTPSHQVTQMGQEVILRCVPISNHLYFYWYRQILGQKVEFLVSFYNNEISEKSEIFDDQFSVERPDGSNFTLKIRSTKLEDSAMYFCAIRDRATYNEQFFGPGTRLTVL.

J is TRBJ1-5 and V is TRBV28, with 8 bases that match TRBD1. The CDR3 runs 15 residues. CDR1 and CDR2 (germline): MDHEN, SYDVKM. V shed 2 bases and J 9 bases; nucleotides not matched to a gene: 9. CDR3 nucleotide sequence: TGTGCCAGCAGTTTACGGGCAGGGGGCAGACTGCCCCAGCATTTT. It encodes CASSLRAGGRLPQHF.

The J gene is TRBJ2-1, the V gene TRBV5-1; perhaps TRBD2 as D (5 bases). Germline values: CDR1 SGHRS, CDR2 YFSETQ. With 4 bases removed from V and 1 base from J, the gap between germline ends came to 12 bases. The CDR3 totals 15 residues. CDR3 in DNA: TGCGCCAGCAGCCAGTCCAGCGGATCCTACAATGAGCAGTTCTTC. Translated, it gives CASSQSSGSYNEQFF.

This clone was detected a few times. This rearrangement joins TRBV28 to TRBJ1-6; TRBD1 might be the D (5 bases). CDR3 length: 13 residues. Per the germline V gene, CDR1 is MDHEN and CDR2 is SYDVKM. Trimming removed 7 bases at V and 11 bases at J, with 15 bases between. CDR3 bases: TGTGCCAGCACCCCAGCAGGGAAGGCACCCCTCCACTTT. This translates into CASTPAGKAPLHF.

The CDR3 region has the DNA TGCGCCAGCAGCCGGGGGGAAGGAAACACCATATATTTT. It translates to CASSRGEGNTIYF. V is TRBV5-1 and J is TRBJ1-3, with a tentative D call TRBD1 (5 bases). CDR1 is SGHRS, CDR2 YFSETQ, per germline. V was trimmed by 4 bases and J by 4 bases, leaving 9 bases between them. The CDR3 runs to 13 residues.

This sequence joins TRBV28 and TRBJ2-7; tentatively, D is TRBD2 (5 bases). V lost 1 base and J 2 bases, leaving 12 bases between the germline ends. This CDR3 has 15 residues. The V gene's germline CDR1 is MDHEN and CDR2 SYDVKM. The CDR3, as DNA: TGTGCCAGCAGTTTATTCCCGGGATTCGCCTACGAGCAGTACTTC. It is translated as CASSLFPGFAYEQYF.

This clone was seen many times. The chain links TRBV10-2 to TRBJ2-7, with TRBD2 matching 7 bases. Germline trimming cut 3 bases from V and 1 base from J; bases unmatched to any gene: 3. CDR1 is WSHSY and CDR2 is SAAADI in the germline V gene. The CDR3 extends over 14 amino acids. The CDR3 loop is CASSETSVSYEQYF. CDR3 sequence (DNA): TGCGCCAGCAGTGAAACTAGCGTTTCCTACGAGCAGTACTTC.